This record concerns one T cell receptor (beta chain) sequence. The target antigen is unknown. V was trimmed by 6 bases and J by 4 bases, leaving 18 bases between them. Germline CDR1 and CDR2: MNHEY and SMNVEV (reference sequence). This CDR3 spans 15 amino acids. The sample originates from a study of T cell clones after liver transplantation. For the study at large: Pre-transplant mixed lymphocyte reactions yielded third-party-reactive TCRbeta sequences as comparators for graft-donor-reactive sequences. Findings and limits, study-wide: Graft donor-reactive T cells possibly entered the graft instead of undergoing deletion.

Produced via immunoSEQ multiplex PCR; TCRdb's table is partial and in-frame only. The sample lists approximately 6,400 clones, 80% occurring once. The input for sequencing was CD8+ T cells from blood, taken 45 to 47 months after liver transplant. The chain uses TRBV27 and TRBJ2-5, with D unresolved. The clonotype originates from a human patient who received a liver transplant. The graft donor may be the source of some T cells. Here the CDR3 reads CASSSDDALGETQYF. The DNA for the CDR3 is TGTGCCAGCAGCTCCGACGATGCCTTGGGAGAGACCCAGTACTTC.